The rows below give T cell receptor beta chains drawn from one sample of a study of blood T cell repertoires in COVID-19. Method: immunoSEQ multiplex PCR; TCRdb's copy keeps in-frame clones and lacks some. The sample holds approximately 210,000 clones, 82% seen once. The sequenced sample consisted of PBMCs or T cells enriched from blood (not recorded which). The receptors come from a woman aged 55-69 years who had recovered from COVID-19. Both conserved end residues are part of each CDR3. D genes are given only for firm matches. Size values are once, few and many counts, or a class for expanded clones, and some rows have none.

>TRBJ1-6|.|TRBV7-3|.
TGTGCCAGCAGCTTAATGGGCAGGGATAATTCACCCCTCCACTTT
CASSLMGRDNSPLHF
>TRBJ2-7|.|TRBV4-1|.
TGCGCCAGCAGCCAAGCTTACGGAGCCTACGAGCAGTACTTC
CASSQAYGAYEQYF
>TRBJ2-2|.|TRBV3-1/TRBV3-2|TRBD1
TGTGCCAGCAGACAGGGGGCGGGCACCGGGGAGCTGTTTTTT
CASRQGAGTGELFF
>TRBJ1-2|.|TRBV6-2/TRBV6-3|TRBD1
TGTGCCAGCAGTTCCGGGACAGCGGGCTGGAGCTATGGCTACACCTTC
CASSSGTAGWSYGYTF
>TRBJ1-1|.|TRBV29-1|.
TGCAGCGTTGAGAAGGGGAGGGCGAACACTGAAGCTTTCTTT
CSVEKGRANTEAFF
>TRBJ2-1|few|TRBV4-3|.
TGCGCCAGCAGCCAAGAGATGCCGGGAGAGAAGCAGTTCTTC
CASSQEMPGEKQFF
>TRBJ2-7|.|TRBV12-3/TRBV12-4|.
TGTGCCAGCAGTTTCCCACGAGGCGAGCAGTACTTC
CASSFPRGEQYF
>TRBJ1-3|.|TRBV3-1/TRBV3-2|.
TGTGCCAGCAGCCAAGACAGCTCTGGAAACACCATATATTTT
CASSQDSSGNTIYF
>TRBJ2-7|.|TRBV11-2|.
TGTGCCAGCAGCACCGGACAATCCAGCCCCTACGAGCAGTACTTC
CASSTGQSSPYEQYF
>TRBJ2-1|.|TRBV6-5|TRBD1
TGTGCCAGCGGACGGGACAGTCCCGCCTACAATGAGCAGTTCTTC
CASGRDSPAYNEQFF
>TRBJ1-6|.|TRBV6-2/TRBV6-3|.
TGTGCCAGCAGTTACCAGGGGCCCGTTAATTCACCCCTCCACTTT
CASSYQGPVNSPLHF
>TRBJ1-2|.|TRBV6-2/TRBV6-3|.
TGTGCCAGCAGTGAGACAGCAACTGACAACTATGGCTACACCTTC
CASSETATDNYGYTF
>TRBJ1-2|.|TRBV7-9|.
TGTGCCAGCAGCTTAGTCGGGGGTCGGGGCTACACCTTC
CASSLVGGRGYTF
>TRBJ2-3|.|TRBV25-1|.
TGTGCCAGCAGTGAATCCACAGGGAAGGTCACAGATACGCAGTATTTT
CASSESTGKVTDTQYF
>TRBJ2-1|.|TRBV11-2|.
TGTGCCAGCAGCTTAGATCTAGGACAGTACAATGAGCAGTTCTTC
CASSLDLGQYNEQFF
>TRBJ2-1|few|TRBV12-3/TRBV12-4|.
TGTGCCAGCACGTTACAGGGTTTAACCCAGTTCTTC
CASTLQGLTQFF
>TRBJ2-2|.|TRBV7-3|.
TGTGCCAGCAGCCAGCCGGGGGCGAACACCGGGGAGCTGTTTTTT
CASSQPGANTGELFF
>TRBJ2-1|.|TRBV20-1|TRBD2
TGCAGTGCTAGTATGAGCGGGAGGCCCAACAATGAGCAGTTCTTC
CSASMSGRPNNEQFF
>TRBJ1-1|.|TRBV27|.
TGTGCCAGCAGAATTACAGGGAACACTGAAGCTTTCTTT
CASRITGNTEAFF
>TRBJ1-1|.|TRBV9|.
TGTGCCAGCAGCGTAGTAGTATCGAAGACTGAAGCTTTCTTT
CASSVVVSKTEAFF
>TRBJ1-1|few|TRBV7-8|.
TGTGCCAGCAGCTTAGTCACTTTTGGGGCCAGTGAAGCTTTCTTT
CASSLVTFGASEAFF
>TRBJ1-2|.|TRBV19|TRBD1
TGTGCCAGTAGCCTCAAACAGGGGGCGAAGGGCTACACCTTC
CASSLKQGAKGYTF
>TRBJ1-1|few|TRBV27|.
TGTGCCAGCAGTTATAAGGGAGGGACTGAAGCTTTCTTT
CASSYKGGTEAFF